This section outlines one TCR beta chain sequence together with its context. This clonotype has at least ten counts. Its antigen is unknown. Per-base qualities were not stored, and no clone one base away is much larger. This specimen comes from a study of response to subunit inactivated influenza vaccine (dated by TCRdb to between 2017 and 2018). For the study in its entirety: Deep quantitative T cell receptor repertoire profiling was used in the study to track responses to a trivalent subunit inactivated influenza vaccine. The paper's findings and limits, for the study overall: The authors suggested that each seasonal influenza vaccination may recruit only a limited number of new T cells.

Taken from the germline V gene, the CDR1 and CDR2 loops are MNHEY and SVGEGT. The CDR3, from cysteine to phenylalanine, totals 16 residues. The kept DNA is CDR3 alone, 48 bases in frame from the first base. At the junction V is shortened by 2 bases and J by 6 bases, with 16 bases in between. The method was RT-PCR. Reads for this sample came from an Illumina HiSeq 2500. TCRdb reprocessed the public reads (quality trimming at Q25 with fastp, clone calling with MiXCR) and kept in-frame beta chains. Merged by CDR3 protein, the rows form single entries marked with the most common genes and DNA. The sample records about 160,000 distinct CDR3 sequences, about a tenth of which are singletons. The top ten clones comprise under 15% of the sample. The time point label on this specimen signifies: more than 40 days after influenza vaccine administration.

The chain joins TRBV6-2 or TRBV6-3 to TRBJ2-2; the D gene is tentatively TRBD1 or TRBD2, each matching 5 bases. The clonotype comes from a man aged 45-65 years who received an inactivated influenza vaccine. Donor details come from another sample of the same person, matched by shared clones. The material sequenced was non-naive T cells sorted from PBMCs, taken about 40 days after vaccination. Interpreted using the paper, the cell subset or site label stands for: memory T cell fraction. The nucleotide sequence reads as follows: TGTGCCAGCAGTTACCCGGGACGGAGGTGGTCCGGGGAGCTGTTTTTT. Translated, it gives CASSYPGRRWSGELFF.